These 26 T cell receptor beta chains originate from one sample sequenced in a study of OX40 agonist ivuxolimab in advanced cancers. This table comes from immunoSEQ multiplex PCR, and its TCRdb copy is limited to in-frame clones, with some not included. Counted here are approximately 19,000 clones, 83% occurring once; the ten biggest clones make up 9.5% to 12%. The sequenced sample was CD4+ or CD8+ T cells sorted from blood, obtained in a trial of the OX40 agonist ivuxolimab. The receptors come from an adult with an advanced solid tumor such as melanoma, head and neck, liver or kidney cancer.

The V gene is TRBV10-3, the J gene TRBJ2-3; 7 bases match TRBD2. The trim removed 3 bases at V and 5 bases at J, leaving 2 bases unmatched. From germline, CDR1 is ENHRY and CDR2 SYGVKD. The length of the CDR3 is 13 residues. The CDR3 bases are TGTGCCATCAGTGACCGGGAGGTAGATACGCAGTATTTT. It translates to CAISDREVDTQYF.

This clone was counted a single time. V usage is TRBV4-2 and J usage is TRBJ1-2; 10 bases align to TRBD1. Trimming cost V 7 bases and J 6 bases; bases outside gene matches: 11. The CDR3 is made up of 15 amino acids. Germline V lookup: CDR1 LGHNA, CDR2 YNFKEQ. Written as DNA, the CDR3 is TGTGCCAGCACGAGGAGGGACAGGGGTTTCGATGGCTACACCTTC. Its protein is CASTRRDRGFDGYTF.

The V and J genes are TRBV7-9 and TRBJ2-7; no clear D. The V gene's germline CDR1 is SEHNR and CDR2 FQNEAQ (reference sequence). This CDR3 has 12 residues. V dropped 4 bases and J dropped 4 bases, with 8 bases sitting between them. The CDR3: CASSSDRYEQYF. CDR3 DNA: TGTGCCAGCAGCTCCGACCGTTACGAGCAGTACTTC. The full variable domain, in which reference TRBV7-9 and TRBJ2-7 provide the parts outside the CDR3, is DTGVSQNPRHKITKRGQNVTFRCDPISEHNRLYWYRQTLGQGPEFLTYFQNEAQLEKSRLLSDRFSAERPKGSFSTLEIQRTEQGDSAMYLCASSSDRYEQYFGPGTRLTVT.

The chain is built from TRBV10-3 and TRBJ2-2; D not resolved. Germline CDR1 reads ENHRY; CDR2 reads SYGVKD. V was cut by 0 bases and J by 7 bases, with 3 bases left in between. The CDR3 runs 12 residues. CDR3 coding DNA: TGTGCCATCAGTGAGTCGAACGGGGAGCTGTTTTTT. Amino acid sequence: CAISESNGELFF.

This clone was seen only a few times. The DNA for the CDR3 is TGTGCCAGTAGTATAGAAGCCGGGGGCTCCTACGAGCAGTACTTC. This gives the protein CASSIEAGGSYEQYF. The V and J genes are TRBV19 and TRBJ2-7; a possible D gene is TRBD2 (6 bases). Germline V gene lookup returns CDR1 LNHDA and CDR2 SQIVND (reference sequence). Trimming took 0 bases from V and 0 from J, leaving 9 bases between them. This CDR3 spans 15 amino acids.

The chain couples TRBV5-6 to TRBJ2-5, with 7 bases matching TRBD1. Germline-derived CDR1 and CDR2 are SGHDT and YYEEEE. CDR3 size: 13 residues. The ends lost 7 bases at V and 5 bases at J; junction bases unmatched: 8. The CDR3 spells CASEQGLGETQYF. The DNA for the CDR3 is TGTGCCAGCGAACAGGGGCTCGGGGAGACCCAGTACTTC. Full variable domain (outside the CDR3, taken from reference TRBV5-6 and TRBJ2-5): DAGVTQSPTHLIKTRGQQVTLRCSPKSGHDTVSWYQQALGQGPQFIFQYYEEEERQRGNFPDRFSGHQFPNYSSELNVNALLLGDSALYLCASEQGLGETQYFGPGTRLLVL.

The genes are TRBV30 and TRBJ1-5; D is undetermined. The CDR3 covers 13 residues. Germline lookup yields CDR1 GTSNPN and CDR2 SVGIG (reference sequence). Trimming cost V 0 bases and J 3 bases, with 6 bases left between them. CDR3 loop: CAWSVRVNQPQHF. DNA for the CDR3: TGTGCCTGGAGTGTGCGTGTCAATCAGCCCCAGCATTTT.

This clone was seen a few times. CDR3 DNA sequence: TGTGCCAGCAGCGACGGGAGGACGAACACCGGGGAGCTGTTTTTT. This sequence encodes CASSDGRTNTGELFF. V usage is TRBV9 and J usage is TRBJ2-2; 7 nucleotides agree with TRBD2. This CDR3 contains 15 residues. The V gene end was trimmed by 3 bases and the J gene end by 0 bases; junction bases not matched to a gene: 2. CDR1 and CDR2 from the germline V gene are SGDLS and YYNGEE. The variable domain in full, completed from reference TRBV9 and TRBJ2-2, reads DSGVTQTPKHLITATGQRVTLRCSPRSGDLSVYWYQQSLDQGLQFLIQYYNGEERAKGNILERFSAQQFPDLHSELNLSSLELGDSALYFCASSDGRTNTGELFFGEGSRLTVL.

The V gene is TRBV6-5, the J gene TRBJ1-4; TRBD1 aligns across 7 bases. CDR1 MNHEY and CDR2 SVGAGI come from the germline V gene. The CDR3 runs to 15 residues. The V gene end was trimmed by 0 bases and the J gene end by 5 bases; junction bases not matched to a gene: 3. CDR3 sequence reads: CASSYSQGSNEKLFF. For the CDR3, the DNA is TGTGCCAGCAGTTACTCACAGGGGTCAAATGAAAAACTGTTTTTT.

This sequence joins TRBV18 and TRBJ2-7; D ambiguous. The CDR3 has 12 residues. CDR1 is KGHSH and CDR2 is LQKENI in the germline V gene. V lost 2 bases and J 4 bases, leaving 6 bases between the germline ends. Written as DNA, the CDR3 is TGTGCCAGCTCACCAACTCCTTACGAGCAGTACTTC. Amino acids: CASSPTPYEQYF.

This sequence joins TRBV13 and TRBJ2-2, with a tentative D call TRBD2 (5 bases). CDR1 and CDR2 (germline): PRHDT, FYEKMQ (reference sequence). Trimming stripped 0 bases from V and 4 bases from J, with 9 bases between. The CDR3 extends over 15 amino acids. The CDR3 loop is CASSLGGGPTGELFF. The CDR3 DNA is TGTGCCAGCAGCTTAGGAGGAGGTCCCACCGGGGAGCTGTTTTTT.

The chain employs TRBV7-9 and TRBJ1-1; the D is unclear. CDR3 size: 14 residues. The germline CDR1 and CDR2 sequences are SEHNR and FQNEAQ (reference sequence). The V gene lost 4 bases and the J gene lost 0 bases, with 9 bases spanning the gap. CDR3 protein: CASSSAGMNTEAFF. The CDR3 DNA reads TGTGCCAGCAGCTCGGCTGGCATGAACACTGAAGCTTTCTTT.

The rearrangement joins TRBV6-4 to TRBJ2-5; 14 nucleotides line up with TRBD2. The germline gives CDR1 MRHNA, CDR2 SNTAGT. The CDR3 covers 18 residues. Trimming cost V 6 bases and J 2 bases; bases outside gene matches: 11. This chain's CDR3 is CASRSPGLAGVSQETQYF. DNA of the CDR3: TGTGCCAGCAGGTCGCCGGGACTAGCGGGAGTCTCACAAGAGACCCAGTACTTC.

The V and J genes are TRBV5-4 and TRBJ2-7, with D unclear. The V and J ends lost 2 bases and 3 bases respectively, with 9 bases between them. Germline V gene data show CDR1 as SGHNT and CDR2 as YYREEE (reference sequence). This CDR3 has 13 amino acids. The DNA for the CDR3 is TGTGCCAGCAGCTTCGGGTTATTCTACGAGCAGTACTTC. The encoded protein is CASSFGLFYEQYF.

The rearrangement uses TRBV6-6 and TRBJ1-2, with D possibly matching TRBD1 (6 bases). In germline, CDR1 is MNHNY, CDR2 SVGAGI (reference sequence). V gave up 10 bases and J gave up 4 bases, with 22 bases separating them. CDR3 length: 15 residues. The chain's CDR3 is CAIAPIIGGAYGYTF. The CDR3 nucleotides are TGTGCCATTGCCCCCATAATCGGGGGCGCCTATGGCTACACCTTC.

The chain employs TRBV5-1 and TRBJ1-2, with a weak D call TRBD1 (5 bases). The V end was cut by 2 bases, the J end by 4 bases, with 12 bases between. Germline V CDR1 and CDR2: SGHRS, YFSETQ. The CDR3 covers 14 residues. The CDR3 loop reads CASSLYGTPYGYTF. The DNA for the CDR3 is TGCGCCAGCAGCTTATACGGGACTCCCTATGGCTACACCTTC.

The chain has TRBV6-5 and TRBJ1-3; D call uncertain. The CDR3 has 15 residues. CDR1 is MNHEY, CDR2 SVGAGI, per germline. V was clipped by 0 bases and J by 0 bases, with 6 bases between them. The DNA for the CDR3 is TGTGCCAGCAGTTACTCAGAGGGCTCTGGAAACACCATATATTTT. This encodes CASSYSEGSGNTIYF.

This clone was recorded once. The chain combines TRBV6-5 with TRBJ2-5, with D hard to call. The CDR3 is made up of 13 amino acids. The V end lost 7 bases, the J end lost 5 bases, and 14 bases lay between the germline ends. The germline V gene encodes CDR1 MNHEY and CDR2 SVGAGI. For the CDR3, the DNA is TGTGCCAGCACCGACCGGCTGGGGGAGACCCAGTACTTC. Translating gives CASTDRLGETQYF.

This clone was seen a single time. The chain is built from TRBV6-4 and TRBJ2-2, with a tentative D call TRBD1 (6 bases). Germline values: CDR1 MRHNA, CDR2 SNTAGT. This CDR3 contains 12 residues. Trimming removed 6 bases at V and 6 bases at J, with 8 bases between. The DNA of the CDR3 is TGTGCCAGCAGCGAGGGGGCCGGGGAGCTGTTTTTT. Protein product: CASSEGAGELFF.

The gene calls are TRBV15 and TRBJ1-5; D is perhaps TRBD1 (6 bases). CDR1 is LNHNV, CDR2 YYDKDF, per germline (reference sequence). V was cut by 7 bases and J by 3 bases, with 19 bases left in between. The CDR3 covers 16 residues. In DNA, the CDR3 is TGTGCCACCAAAGAAACGGGGACAATGAACAATCAGCCCCAGCATTTT. This sequence encodes CATKETGTMNNQPQHF.

This chain joins TRBV28 and TRBJ1-4; 10 bases match TRBD1. This CDR3 has 18 amino acids. CDR1 is MDHEN, CDR2 SYDVKM, per germline. Trimming at V came to 4 bases and at J to 5 bases, leaving 13 bases not matched to a gene. CDR3 coding DNA: TGTGCCAGCAGTTCCCAAACCCGGACAGGGGGACAGAATGAAAAACTGTTTTTT. It translates to CASSSQTRTGGQNEKLFF.

This rearrangement joins TRBV10-1 to TRBJ2-1; 8 bases fit TRBD1. The CDR3 sequence is 13 residues long. CDR1 WNHNN and CDR2 SYGVQD come from the germline V gene (reference sequence). V lost 7 bases, J lost 8 bases, and 7 bases stayed unmatched. The CDR3 region is CASMGQDSYEQFF. CDR3 DNA sequence: TGCGCCAGCATGGGACAGGACTCTTATGAGCAGTTCTTC.

The gene calls are TRBV4-2 and TRBJ2-1; D may correspond to TRBD1 or TRBD2 (5 bases each). This CDR3 has 16 residues. Germline lookup yields CDR1 LGHNA and CDR2 YNFKEQ. Trimming left V 3 bases short and J 6 bases short, with 18 bases between. The CDR3 loop is CASSQSRGRGANEQFF. CDR3 sequence (DNA): TGTGCCAGCAGCCAGTCTCGGGGACGAGGGGCCAATGAGCAGTTCTTC.

The sample holds a few counts of this clone. The chain is built from TRBV11-1 and TRBJ2-5; D not certain. The CDR3 loop spans 12 amino acids. Germline V gives CDR1 SGHAT, CDR2 FQDESV (reference sequence). The V end was cut by 4 bases, the J end by 7 bases, with 10 bases between. Here the CDR3 DNA reads TGTGCCAGCAGCTATGAAAGAGTGACCCAGTACTTC. This gives the protein CASSYERVTQYF.

V gene TRBV9 combines with J gene TRBJ1-2; D unclear. The germline V and J ends were trimmed by 3 bases and 7 bases, with 10 bases remaining between them. The CDR3 extends over 12 amino acids. Germline CDR1 SGDLS, CDR2 YYNGEE. CDR3 bases: TGTGCCAGCAGCGGAGCCCCGTTTGGCTACACCTTC. It yields the protein CASSGAPFGYTF.

The chain carries TRBV7-9 and TRBJ2-7; no reliable D call. The ends were cut back, 2 bases at V and 5 bases at J, with 10 bases in the middle. The CDR3 has 13 residues. Looked up from germline, CDR1 is SEHNR and CDR2 is FQNEAQ (reference sequence). CDR3 amino acids: CASSLPADHEQYF. The CDR3 DNA reads as TGTGCCAGCAGCTTACCGGCCGATCACGAGCAGTACTTC.